Shown below are 25 T cell receptor beta chains from a single sample sequenced in a study of OX40 agonist ivuxolimab in advanced cancers. Some clones are missing from TCRdb's copy, which holds only in-frame ones; the method was immunoSEQ multiplex PCR. The sample holds over 55,000 clones, about 90% seen once. The sequences come from CD4+ or CD8+ T cells sorted from blood, collected in a trial of the OX40 agonist ivuxolimab. The receptors were gathered from an adult with an advanced solid tumor such as melanoma, head and neck, liver or kidney cancer.

The chain carries TRBV7-8 and TRBJ2-1; 7 bases are a match to TRBD2. V shed 5 bases, J shed 2 bases, and the junction held 9 bases outside the gene matches. The CDR3 consists of 16 residues. Germline CDR1 is SGHVS and CDR2 is FQNEAQ. The DNA of the CDR3 is TGTGCCAGCAGCCTCTACCGGGCGGGAGCCTACAATGAGCAGTTCTTC. Protein product: CASSLYRAGAYNEQFF.

The rearrangement joins TRBV18 to TRBJ2-7, with 7 bases matching TRBD1. The CDR3 runs to 12 residues. In germline, CDR1 is KGHSH, CDR2 LQKENI. Trimming cost V 6 bases and J 7 bases; bases outside gene matches: 6. DNA of the CDR3: TGTGCCAGCTCCCTTACAGGGGTTGAGCAGTACTTC. Translated, it gives CASSLTGVEQYF.

This chain connects TRBV15 to TRBJ2-1; the D is unclear. The V end lost 1 base, the J end lost 5 bases, and 12 bases lay between the germline ends. From germline, CDR1 is LNHNV and CDR2 YYDKDF (reference sequence). The CDR3 runs to 15 residues. CDR3 sequence (DNA): TGTGCCACCAGCAGAGGGTCTAGTCTTGACAATGAGCAGTTCTTC. This gives the protein CATSRGSSLDNEQFF.

This rearrangement joins TRBV7-8 to TRBJ2-3; D possibly matches TRBD1 or TRBD2 (6 bases each). Trimming pared 8 bases from V and 8 bases from J, leaving 14 bases between. The CDR3 totals 12 residues. The germline gives CDR1 SGHVS, CDR2 FQNEAQ. This CDR3 is CASGVGGLTQYF. CDR3 bases: TGTGCCAGCGGTGTAGGGGGACTTACGCAGTATTTT.

The chain joins TRBV7-2 to TRBJ2-7; TRBD1 aligns across 9 bases. V dropped 5 bases and J dropped 7; count of bases not matched to a gene: 12. Germline V gene sequence: CDR1 SGHTA, CDR2 FQGNSA. The CDR3 covers 15 residues. The CDR3, as DNA: TGTGCCAGCAGCCTTTGGGACAGGGCAGGGAAGGAGCAGTACTTC. The encoded protein is CASSLWDRAGKEQYF. The complete variable domain, with remaining parts taken from reference TRBV7-2 and TRBJ2-7, reads GAGVSQSPSNKVTEKGKDVELRCDPISGHTALYWYRQSLGQGLEFLIYFQGNSAPDKSGLPSDRFSAERTGGSVSTLTIQRTQQEDSAVYLCASSLWDRAGKEQYFGPGTRLTVT.

CDR3 DNA: TGTGCCAGCAGCTTAAGGCATTCCCAAGAGACCCAGTACTTC. It specifies CASSLRHSQETQYF. V usage is TRBV7-8 and J usage is TRBJ2-5; no reliable D call. The germline V gene encodes CDR1 SGHVS and CDR2 FQNEAQ. The V end lost 2 bases, the J end lost 1 base, and 8 bases lay between the germline ends. The CDR3 has 14 amino acids. The full variable domain, in which reference TRBV7-8 and TRBJ2-5 provide the parts outside the CDR3, is GAGVSQSPRYKVAKRGQDVALRCDPISGHVSLFWYQQALGQGPEFLTYFQNEAQLDKSGLPSDRFFAERPEGSVSTLKIQRTQQEDSAVYLCASSLRHSQETQYFGPGTRLLVL.

The gene calls are TRBV7-2 and TRBJ2-3, with 11 bases fitting TRBD2. In germline, CDR1 is SGHTA, CDR2 FQGNSA. The ends lost 1 base at V and 2 bases at J; junction bases unmatched: 5. This CDR3 region has 17 residues. The DNA of the CDR3 is TGTGCCAGCAGCTTAGGGGGGACTAGCGGCCTCACAGATACGCAGTATTTT. Residues: CASSLGGTSGLTDTQYF.

The count of this clone is one. This chain connects TRBV5-1 to TRBJ2-7; TRBD1 matches at 7 bases. This CDR3 spans 14 amino acids. Germline CDR1 SGHRS, CDR2 YFSETQ. J was trimmed by 6 bases and V by 4 bases; bases with no gene match: 10. CDR3: CASSRQGHDSEQYF. CDR3 nucleotide sequence: TGCGCCAGCAGCCGACAGGGTCATGATTCCGAGCAGTACTTC.

Worth noting for this clone: Other DNA sequences in this sample translate to the same CDR3. The chain couples TRBV15 to TRBJ2-7, with D maybe TRBD2 (5 bases). V was pared by 1 base and J by 3 bases, with 10 bases between. The germline CDR1 and CDR2 sequences are LNHNV and YYDKDF (reference sequence). The CDR3 loop spans 14 amino acids. The CDR3 nucleotides read TGTGCCACCAGCAGAGTTGGAGGCGGCTACGAGCAGTACTTC. This encodes CATSRVGGGYEQYF.

Only one count was recorded for this clone. The V call is TRBV18, the J call TRBJ2-1; 9 bases line up with TRBD2. The CDR3 consists of 15 residues. Germline V gene lookup returns CDR1 KGHSH and CDR2 LQKENI. V dropped 1 base and J dropped 10; count of bases not matched to a gene: 8. Here the CDR3 DNA reads TGTGCCAGCTCACCACTCGTGCGGGAGGGCCGCGAGCAGTTCTTC. Amino acid sequence: CASSPLVREGREQFF.

V and J are TRBV19 and TRBJ1-2, with 7 bases fitting TRBD1. CDR3 length: 16 amino acids. Germline trimming cut 5 bases from V and 0 bases from J; bases unmatched to any gene: 9. Germline CDR1 and CDR2: LNHDA and SQIVND (reference sequence). The CDR3, as DNA: TGTGCCAGTAGTGTCACCGGGACAGAAGCTAACTATGGCTACACCTTC. It codes for CASSVTGTEANYGYTF.

The rearrangement links TRBV5-1 to TRBJ1-2; D ambiguous. The V end lost 4 bases, the J end lost 0 bases, and 7 bases lay between the germline ends. Germline V lookup: CDR1 SGHRS, CDR2 YFSETQ. The CDR3 runs to 13 residues. The CDR3 region is CASSKDPNYGYTF. The CDR3 region has the DNA TGCGCCAGCAGCAAAGACCCTAACTATGGCTACACCTTC. The full variable domain, in which reference TRBV5-1 and TRBJ1-2 provide the parts outside the CDR3, is KAGVTQTPRYLIKTRGQQVTLSCSPISGHRSVSWYQQTPGQGLQFLFEYFSETQRNKGNFPGRFSGRQFSNSRSEMNVSTLELGDSALYLCASSKDPNYGYTFGSGTRLTVV.

The chain links TRBV11-3 to TRBJ2-7; TRBD1 agrees at 9 bases. The V gene's germline CDR1 is SGHNT and CDR2 YENEEA. J lost 4 bases, V lost 0 bases, and 1 base had no gene match. The CDR3 runs 14 residues. The CDR3 reads CASSLEDRGYEQYF. CDR3 in DNA: TGTGCCAGCAGCTTAGAGGACAGGGGTTACGAGCAGTACTTC.

This clone has more than one count but fewer than ten. The CDR3 spells CASSSGQGGETQYF. CDR3 nucleotides: TGTGCCAGCTCCTCCGGACAGGGCGGGGAGACCCAGTACTTC. The chain links TRBV18 to TRBJ2-5, with 8 bases lining up with TRBD1. CDR1 and CDR2 (germline): KGHSH, LQKENI. The V segment lost 6 bases and the J segment 5 bases; nucleotides outside the gene matches: 8. The CDR3 covers 14 residues.

The genes are TRBV20-1 and TRBJ2-7; D remains unclear. V was cut by 6 bases and J by 2 bases, with 5 bases left in between. The CDR3 sequence is 10 residues long. Germline values: CDR1 DFQATT, CDR2 SNEGSKA (reference sequence). CDR3 coding DNA: TGCAGTGCCCTGGCCTACGAGCAGTACTTC. Its protein product is CSALAYEQYF.

The V call is TRBV7-9, the J call TRBJ1-5; D might be TRBD1 (5 bases). The CDR3 loop spans 15 amino acids. Germline loops: CDR1 SEHNR, CDR2 FQNEAQ (reference sequence). Deletions cut 3 bases from V and 6 bases from J, with 15 bases between. CDR3 sequence reads: CASSFQGPSGQPQHF. The CDR3 bases are TGTGCCAGCAGCTTCCAGGGCCCCTCTGGTCAGCCCCAGCATTTT.

Only one count was recorded for this clone. The chain combines TRBV25-1 with TRBJ2-7, with 11 bases lining up with TRBD1. CDR3 length: 13 residues. The germline V gene encodes CDR1 MGHDK and CDR2 SYGVNS. The ends lost 7 bases at V and 6 bases at J; junction bases unmatched: 5. The CDR3, as DNA: TGTGCCAGCAACCGGGGACAGGGGGTCGAGCAGTACTTC. It yields the protein CASNRGQGVEQYF.

This chain joins TRBV13 and TRBJ2-1; the D is unclear. The CDR3 consists of 13 residues. V was clipped by 6 bases and J by 6 bases, with 12 bases between them. Germline V gene data show CDR1 as PRHDT and CDR2 as FYEKMQ (reference sequence). The CDR3 sequence is CASSLRRGNEQFF. The CDR3 bases are TGTGCCAGCAGTCTTCGGCGTGGCAATGAGCAGTTCTTC.

This clone turned up a few times. This chain's CDR3 is CASSPDHVTHYGYTF. CDR3 DNA sequence: TGTGCCAGCAGCCCAGACCACGTGACCCACTATGGCTACACCTTC. This chain links TRBV9 with TRBJ1-2; unclear D gene. This CDR3 comprises 15 residues. Germline CDR1 is SGDLS and CDR2 is YYNGEE. The ends were cut back, 4 bases at V and 3 bases at J, with 16 bases in the middle.

This clone occurred a few times. The genes are TRBV6-6 and TRBJ2-7; D tentatively fits TRBD1 or TRBD2 (5 bases each). The V and J ends lost 5 bases and 0 bases respectively, with 11 bases between them. Germline CDR1 and CDR2: MNHNY and SVGAGI (reference sequence). The CDR3 extends over 14 amino acids. For the CDR3, the DNA is TGTGCCAGCAGTCGGGACGGTAGCTCCTACGAGCAGTACTTC. Amino acids: CASSRDGSSYEQYF.

CDR3 DNA sequence: TGTGCCAGCAGTTCCCCATTTCGGGGGGCAGATACGCAGTATTTT. Its protein is CASSSPFRGADTQYF. This chain links TRBV27 with TRBJ2-3; 7 nucleotides match TRBD2. Per germline, CDR1 MNHEY and CDR2 SMNVEV (reference sequence). Trimming took 4 bases from V and 4 from J; bases not matched to a gene: 8. The CDR3 is made up of 15 amino acids.

The genes are TRBV6-6 and TRBJ2-5; possible D gene TRBD2, 5 bases. The CDR3 is 16 amino acids. Trimming took 2 bases from V and 1 from J, leaving 14 bases between them. Germline V gene data show CDR1 as MNHNY and CDR2 as SVGAGI (reference sequence). The CDR3 here is CASSYRPSGSQETQYF. The CDR3 nucleotides read TGTGCCAGCAGTTACCGGCCGTCGGGGTCCCAAGAGACCCAGTACTTC.

This clone was observed a handful of times. V usage is TRBV28 and J usage is TRBJ1-2, with D hard to call. The CDR3 is 11 residues long. Trimming shortened V by 3 bases and J by 7 bases, and 6 bases separated the two germline ends. Germline loops: CDR1 MDHEN, CDR2 SYDVKM. DNA for the CDR3: TGTGCCAGCAGTTTTCGGTTTGGCTACACCTTC. This encodes CASSFRFGYTF.

V and J are TRBV5-1 and TRBJ2-5; 9 bases align to TRBD2. The germline V gene has CDR1 SGHRS and CDR2 YFSETQ. V trimming: 1 base; J trimming: 4 bases; junction bases outside the gene matches: 5. This CDR3 region has 15 residues. As DNA, the CDR3 is TGCGCCAGCAGCTTGTCGGCTAGCGGGGCAGAGACCCAGTACTTC. Its protein is CASSLSASGAETQYF.

The chain links TRBV4-3 to TRBJ2-1, with 13 bases aligning to TRBD2. Germline CDR1 reads LGHNA; CDR2 reads YSLEER. The CDR3 runs 15 residues. V lost 4 bases and J lost 6; bases outside the gene matches: 3. The CDR3, as DNA: TGCGCCAGCAGCCGAGGGACTAGCGGGGTCAATGAGCAGTTCTTC. As protein: CASSRGTSGVNEQFF.